Following are 18 T cell receptor beta chains from one sample sequenced in a study of HIV-infected children after antiretroviral therapy interruption. RNA-based 3' RACE libraries used unique molecular identifiers. Using its own MiXCR run on the 3' RACE reads, TCRdb lists one record per CDR3 protein. The repertoire has about 14,000 distinct CDR3 sequences, 3% to 3.5% of them found once; the top ten carry around a third. Treatment in this sample: PENTA 11 planned treatment interruption arm or continuous ART arm. The sample in question was CD45RO+ CD8+ T cells from PBMCs, pooled from several time points, obtained from a donor given antiretroviral therapy, either interrupted or continuous. Subset: memory CD8+ CD45RO+ CD45RA- T cells. These receptors were taken from a pool of human donors with HIV.

This clonotype was recorded many times. V usage is TRBV19 and J usage is TRBJ2-1; D is perhaps TRBD2 (5 bases). CDR3 length: 15 amino acids. Germline assignment: CDR1 LNHDA and CDR2 SQIVND (reference sequence). Trimming removed 1 base from V and 6 bases from J, with 13 bases in between. The CDR3 region has the DNA TGTGCCAGTAGTATAGCAACAGTCAGCGGCAATGAGCAGTTCTTC. This sequence encodes CASSIATVSGNEQFF.

The J gene is TRBJ1-5, the V gene TRBV27, with 9 bases aligning to TRBD1. This CDR3 has 16 amino acids. The germline V gene encodes CDR1 MNHEY and CDR2 SMNVEV (reference sequence). The ends lost 4 bases at V and 3 bases at J; junction bases unmatched: 7. CDR3 residues: CASSSGTGNNNQPQHF. For the CDR3, the DNA is TGTGCCAGCAGTTCCGGGACAGGGAATAACAATCAGCCCCAGCATTTT.

This clonotype was counted ten times or more. Here the CDR3 reads CASKTRTGELISTDTQYF. CDR3 bases: TGCGCCAGCAAGACCCGGACGGGAGAGCTAATTAGCACAGATACGCAGTATTTT. The rearrangement links TRBV4-1 to TRBJ2-3; TRBD2 is a possible D gene (6 bases). Germline V CDR1 and CDR2: MGHRA, YSYEKL. The CDR3 runs 18 residues. Trimming shortened V by 7 bases and J by 0 bases, and 23 bases separated the two germline ends.

This clonotype was seen repeatedly, ten times or more. The chain has TRBV12-3 or TRBV12-4 and TRBJ1-5; D perhaps matches TRBD1 (6 bases). Trimming left V 5 bases short and J 3 bases short, with 17 bases between. This CDR3 contains 16 residues. The CDR3 coding sequence is TGTGCCAGCAGTATTACTTCGGGGGCACCCAATCAGCCCCAGCATTTT. Translating it yields CASSITSGAPNQPQHF.

The rearrangement joins TRBV5-4 to TRBJ1-2; unclear D gene. Germline V gene data show CDR1 as SGHNT and CDR2 as YYREEE (reference sequence). This CDR3 contains 13 residues. Trimming pared 1 base from V and 4 bases from J, leaving 8 bases between. The CDR3 spells CASSLMGFYGYTF. The CDR3 DNA reads as TGTGCCAGCAGCTTGATGGGGTTCTATGGCTACACCTTC.

In this sample, this clonotype turned up many times. This sequence joins TRBV6-5 and TRBJ2-7; D is unclear. The CDR3 extends over 15 amino acids. Germline values: CDR1 MNHEY, CDR2 SVGAGI. With 0 bases removed from V and 2 bases from J, the gap between germline ends came to 11 bases. The CDR3 is CASSYSVGETYEQYF. The CDR3 nucleotides are TGTGCCAGCAGTTACTCCGTAGGTGAGACCTACGAGCAGTACTTC.

This clonotype came up many times. This chain links TRBV6-1 with TRBJ1-5; no clear D gene. The length of the CDR3 is 14 residues. The germline CDR1 and CDR2 sequences are MNHNS and SASEGT. Trimming left V 8 bases short and J 5 bases short, with 16 bases between. The CDR3 DNA reads TGTGCCAGCGCGCTTGGGGATTTAGATCAGCCCCAGCATTTT. This encodes CASALGDLDQPQHF.

This clonotype was counted ten times or more. The chain uses TRBV13 and TRBJ2-5; D may match TRBD1 or TRBD2 (6 bases each). V lost 4 bases and J 3 bases, leaving 12 bases between the germline ends. CDR3 length equals 14 residues. Germline CDR1 PRHDT, CDR2 FYEKMQ (reference sequence). The CDR3: CASSSRGDEETQYF. The CDR3, as DNA: TGTGCCAGCAGCTCTAGGGGGGACGAAGAGACCCAGTACTTC.

At least ten counts were recorded for this clonotype. The chain has TRBV6-2 or TRBV6-3 and TRBJ2-5, with D unresolved. CDR1 and CDR2 (germline): MNHEY, SVGEGT. Trimming pared 5 bases from V and 0 bases from J, leaving 13 bases between. The CDR3 spans 15 residues. As DNA, the CDR3 is TGTGCCAGCAGTCTCCTGGGCTTCGACCAAGAGACCCAGTACTTC. This sequence encodes CASSLLGFDQETQYF.

This clonotype appeared many times. The rearrangement uses TRBV29-1 and TRBJ2-3; TRBD2 aligns across 8 bases. Germline assignment: CDR1 SQVTM and CDR2 ANQGSEA. The J segment lost 2 bases and the V segment lost 4 bases, leaving 5 bases of the junction unmatched. The CDR3 is made up of 14 amino acids. DNA of the CDR3: TGCAGCGTTGTCAGCGGGGGCAACACAGATACGCAGTATTTT. Its protein product is CSVVSGGNTDTQYF.

In its sample, this clonotype was seen many times. The V call is TRBV6-1, the J call TRBJ2-3; tentative D call: TRBD2 (5 bases). This CDR3 region has 14 residues. Trimming took off 1 base at V and 3 bases at J, with 8 bases between the two ends. Germline V gene data show CDR1 as MNHNS and CDR2 as SASEGT. Written as DNA, the CDR3 is TGTGCCAGCAGTGAAGAAAGGGAGACAGATACGCAGTATTTT. This translates into CASSEERETDTQYF.

This clonotype has at least ten counts. The genes are TRBV4-1 and TRBJ2-7, with D possibly being TRBD1 or TRBD2 (5 bases each). CDR3 length: 15 amino acids. Germline V gene data show CDR1 as MGHRA and CDR2 as YSYEKL. Trimming pared 3 bases from V and 3 bases from J, leaving 15 bases between. Here the CDR3 DNA reads TGCGCCAGCAGCCACCGGGACGGGACCTTCTACGAGCAGTACTTC. It is translated as CASSHRDGTFYEQYF.

This clonotype was observed at least ten times. The chain carries TRBV20-1 and TRBJ1-1, with 8 nucleotides matching TRBD1. This CDR3 contains 16 residues. Germline V CDR1 and CDR2: DFQATT, SNEGSKA (reference sequence). The V and J ends lost 6 bases and 2 bases, in that order; junction bases with no gene match: 14. The CDR3: CSAIREQGVTNTEAFF. CDR3 coding DNA: TGCAGTGCCATAAGAGAACAGGGGGTGACTAACACTGAAGCTTTCTTT.

This clonotype has a count of ten or more. The chain carries TRBV3-1 and TRBJ2-7; the D is unclear. The CDR3 is made up of 15 amino acids. Germline V gene data show CDR1 as LGHDT and CDR2 as YNNKEL (reference sequence). V was trimmed by 1 base and J by 1 base, leaving 11 bases between them. CDR3 sequence: CASSQGIQKSYEQYF. The CDR3 nucleotides read TGTGCCAGCAGCCAAGGGATCCAAAAGTCCTACGAGCAGTACTTC.

There are many counts of this clonotype. This chain connects TRBV10-1 to TRBJ2-2, with D possibly matching TRBD1 (5 bases). This CDR3 contains 15 residues. Germline-derived CDR1 and CDR2 are WNHNN and SYGVQD (reference sequence). Trimming pared 0 bases from V and 5 bases from J, leaving 10 bases between. This CDR3 reads CASSESGPETGELFF. DNA of the CDR3: TGCGCCAGCAGTGAGTCGGGGCCTGAGACCGGGGAGCTGTTTTTT.

This clonotype was counted many times. V usage is TRBV4-3 and J usage is TRBJ1-1; a weak D match, TRBD1 (5 bases). With 0 bases removed from V and 1 base from J, the gap between germline ends came to 9 bases. The germline V gene encodes CDR1 LGHNA and CDR2 YSLEER. CDR3 length: 15 amino acids. CDR3 nucleotide sequence: TGCGCCAGCAGCCAAGACAGGGTAGGGAACACTGAAGCTTTCTTT. Translated: CASSQDRVGNTEAFF.

This clonotype was seen only a few times. The genes are TRBV5-5 and TRBJ1-6; D gene unclear. CDR3 length: 15 residues. The germline V and J ends were trimmed by 6 bases and 6 bases, with 16 bases remaining between them. Germline CDR1 and CDR2: SGHKS and YYEKEE (reference sequence). The CDR3 DNA follows: TGTGCCAGCACCCCCGGTGAGGACCGTAATTCACCCCTCCACTTT. It translates to CASTPGEDRNSPLHF.

The sample holds many counts of this clonotype. The V gene is TRBV2, the J gene TRBJ2-4, with D tentatively TRBD1 or TRBD2 (5 bases each). Trimming pared 1 base from V and 0 bases from J, leaving 10 bases between. Germline V gives CDR1 SNHLY, CDR2 FYNNEI. The CDR3 length is 16 residues. The CDR3 DNA reads TGTGCCAGCAGTGAAGAAAGGGACGGAGCCAAAAACATTCAGTACTTC. This translates into CASSEERDGAKNIQYF.